The rows below give T cell receptor beta chains drawn from one sample of a study of T cell repertoires in cytomegalovirus infection. TCRdb reanalysed the reads using MiXCR and keeps one entry per CDR3 protein. The table shows fewer than 700,000 distinct CDR3 sequences, with 20% to 25% occurring only once. The material sequenced was CD8+ T cells from PBMCs. The origin of the receptors is a human donor in good health (CMV status not recorded). Some clones in this sample may be carry-over from other donors' samples. Both conserved end residues are part of each CDR3. D genes are given only for firm matches. Clone sizes are given selectively: once, few, many, or a class where the clone is expanded.

CDR3 DNA: TGTGCCAGCAGATCTAGCCCCAATGAGCAGTTCTTC; CDR3 protein: CASRSSPNEQFF; V gene: TRBV12-3/TRBV12-4; J gene: TRBJ2-1; D gene: -; clone size: few
CDR3 DNA: TGCGCCAGCCCCCCGGGACATCGGTATGAGCAGTTCTTC; CDR3 protein: CASPPGHRYEQFF; V gene: TRBV5-1; J gene: TRBJ2-1; D gene: -; clone size: -
CDR3 DNA: TGCAGTGCTAGAGTTCTTGGGTTCTACGAGCAGTACTTC; CDR3 protein: CSARVLGFYEQYF; V gene: TRBV20-1; J gene: TRBJ2-7; D gene: -; clone size: -
CDR3 DNA: TGCAGTGCTCCCCTACCGACTAGCGGCGCAGATACGCAGTATTTT; CDR3 protein: CSAPLPTSGADTQYF; V gene: TRBV20-1; J gene: TRBJ2-3; D gene: TRBD2; clone size: -
CDR3 DNA: TGTGCCAGCAGCAGACAGGACCTGGGGGCGAGCCCTGAAGCTTTCTTT; CDR3 protein: CASSRQDLGASPEAFF; V gene: TRBV28; J gene: TRBJ1-1; D gene: -; clone size: -
CDR3 DNA: TGCAGTGCTAGAGCCTCTTGGGGGGGGGACTTACGCTCTTACAGTCAGCCCCAGCATTTT; CDR3 protein: CSARASWGGDLRSYSQPQHF; V gene: TRBV20-1; J gene: TRBJ1-5; D gene: -; clone size: -
CDR3 DNA: TGTGCCAGTCTAGGCATTCGAGGGGAAGATACGCAGTATTTT; CDR3 protein: CASLGIRGEDTQYF; V gene: TRBV2; J gene: TRBJ2-3; D gene: -; clone size: -
CDR3 DNA: TGTGCCAGCAGTCCTGGAGAAGTAAACGAGCAGTACTTC; CDR3 protein: CASSPGEVNEQYF; V gene: TRBV12-3/TRBV12-4; J gene: TRBJ2-7; D gene: -; clone size: few
CDR3 DNA: TGCGCCAGCAGCTTGGAGGGACAGGGGGGGGACGAGCAGTACTTC; CDR3 protein: CASSLEGQGGDEQYF; V gene: TRBV5-1; J gene: TRBJ2-7; D gene: TRBD1; clone size: -
CDR3 DNA: TGTGCCAGCCGAACTTTGGACAATCCTGAGCAGTTCTTC; CDR3 protein: CASRTLDNPEQFF; V gene: TRBV27; J gene: TRBJ2-1; D gene: -; clone size: -
CDR3 DNA: TGTGCCAGCAGCCCCTCAGCGGGGGGGTGGGATGAGCAGTTCTTC; CDR3 protein: CASSPSAGGWDEQFF; V gene: TRBV12-3/TRBV12-4; J gene: TRBJ2-1; D gene: TRBD2; clone size: once
CDR3 DNA: TGTGCCAGCACCCCAAGGGGTAGCAATCAGCCCCAGCATTTT; CDR3 protein: CASTPRGSNQPQHF; V gene: TRBV25-1; J gene: TRBJ1-5; D gene: -; clone size: -
CDR3 DNA: TGTGCCAGCACCCTTTTCGGTGGGGCTAATGAAAAACTGTTTTTT; CDR3 protein: CASTLFGGANEKLFF; V gene: TRBV7-6; J gene: TRBJ1-4; D gene: -; clone size: many
CDR3 DNA: TGTGCCAGCAGTCAGGGGTCGCGGAGTCAGCCCCAGCATTTT; CDR3 protein: CASSQGSRSQPQHF; V gene: TRBV12-3/TRBV12-4; J gene: TRBJ1-5; D gene: -; clone size: many
CDR3 DNA: TGTGCCAGCAGTCCCCCGGAGCGGGAACGGGACTCCTACAATGAGCAGTTCTTC; CDR3 protein: CASSPPERERDSYNEQFF; V gene: TRBV12-3/TRBV12-4; J gene: TRBJ2-1; D gene: TRBD2; clone size: -
CDR3 DNA: TGTGCCAGCAGTCTGCAGCCCCAGCATTTT; CDR3 protein: CASSLQPQHF; V gene: TRBV6-6; J gene: TRBJ1-5; D gene: -; clone size: few
CDR3 DNA: TGTGCCAGCAGTTACCATATATCCTTTAATGAAAAACTGTTTTTT; CDR3 protein: CASSYHISFNEKLFF; V gene: TRBV6-5; J gene: TRBJ1-4; D gene: -; clone size: many
CDR3 DNA: TGTGCCAGCAGCCAAGAAACACAGCTCACGTTTACAGATACGCAGTATTTT; CDR3 protein: CASSQETQLTFTDTQYF; V gene: TRBV7-6; J gene: TRBJ2-3; D gene: -; clone size: many
CDR3 DNA: TGTGCCAGCAGCTTTAGTGTGGCTTTGACGGAACCGGGGGAGCTGTTTTTT; CDR3 protein: CASSFSVALTEPGELFF; V gene: TRBV7-9; J gene: TRBJ2-2; D gene: -; clone size: -
CDR3 DNA: TGCAGCGTTGCAGGGACGGGCTACGAGCAGTACTTC; CDR3 protein: CSVAGTGYEQYF; V gene: TRBV29-1; J gene: TRBJ2-7; D gene: -; clone size: -
CDR3 DNA: TGTGCCAGCTCACCAGCCAGGCGGCTCTATGGCTACACCTTC; CDR3 protein: CASSPARRLYGYTF; V gene: TRBV18; J gene: TRBJ1-2; D gene: -; clone size: -
CDR3 DNA: TGCAGTGCTAGAGATCGGCTAGCGGGGGTTTTACAAGAGACCCAGTACTTC; CDR3 protein: CSARDRLAGVLQETQYF; V gene: TRBV20-1; J gene: TRBJ2-5; D gene: TRBD2; clone size: -
CDR3 DNA: TGTGCCAGTAGTATAGAACAGGTCCGAAGAACCGGGGAGCTGTTTTTT; CDR3 protein: CASSIEQVRRTGELFF; V gene: TRBV19; J gene: TRBJ2-2; D gene: -; clone size: -
CDR3 DNA: TGTGCCAGCAGCTTAAACGACGGGACCCAGTACTTC; CDR3 protein: CASSLNDGTQYF; V gene: TRBV13; J gene: TRBJ2-5; D gene: -; clone size: -
CDR3 DNA: TGTGCCAGCAGCTTGGAGAAGGTCACAGATACGCAGTATTTT; CDR3 protein: CASSLEKVTDTQYF; V gene: TRBV5-5; J gene: TRBJ2-3; D gene: -; clone size: few
CDR3 DNA: TGTGCCAGCAGTGGTGTCGGGACGAACACCGGGGAGCTGTTTTTT; CDR3 protein: CASSGVGTNTGELFF; V gene: TRBV2; J gene: TRBJ2-2; D gene: -; clone size: few
CDR3 DNA: TGTGCTAGTGGTTTGGTCCTAGCGGGGGAAGAGACCCAGTACTTC; CDR3 protein: CASGLVLAGEETQYF; V gene: TRBV12-5; J gene: TRBJ2-5; D gene: TRBD2; clone size: few
CDR3 DNA: TGTGCCAGCAGCTTCGTGCCCCCAGATACGCAGTATTTT; CDR3 protein: CASSFVPPDTQYF; V gene: TRBV11-2; J gene: TRBJ2-3; D gene: -; clone size: few
CDR3 DNA: TGTGCTAGTGGAGGACAGGGGGCTTATCAGCCCCAGCATTTT; CDR3 protein: CASGGQGAYQPQHF; V gene: TRBV12-5; J gene: TRBJ1-5; D gene: TRBD1; clone size: -
CDR3 DNA: TGTGCCAGCCCCCCGACAGGCACGAACACCGGGGAGCTGTTTTTT; CDR3 protein: CASPPTGTNTGELFF; V gene: TRBV7-9; J gene: TRBJ2-2; D gene: -; clone size: few
CDR3 DNA: TGTGCCAGCAGTCTCGGCCTTAACGCCGGACATAGCTCCTACAATGAGCAGTTCTTC; CDR3 protein: CASSLGLNAGHSSYNEQFF; V gene: TRBV28; J gene: TRBJ2-1; D gene: -; clone size: -
CDR3 DNA: TGTGCCAGCAACGTGGGGGAATATGGCTACACCTTC; CDR3 protein: CASNVGEYGYTF; V gene: TRBV7-9; J gene: TRBJ1-2; D gene: -; clone size: -
CDR3 DNA: TGTGCCAGCAGCTTCCTCCCTTTCAACAGCGGGGGGACCATCATGAGGGATCAAGAGACCCAGTACTTC; CDR3 protein: CASSFLPFNSGGTIMRDQETQYF; V gene: TRBV11-2; J gene: TRBJ2-5; D gene: TRBD2; clone size: few
CDR3 DNA: TGTGCCAGCATTGGCACAGGGGGCCGTGTCACCGGGGAGCTGTTTTTT; CDR3 protein: CASIGTGGRVTGELFF; V gene: TRBV2; J gene: TRBJ2-2; D gene: TRBD1; clone size: -
CDR3 DNA: TGTGCCAGCAGTTTTGGCAGGGACCCTGAAAAACTGTTTTTT; CDR3 protein: CASSFGRDPEKLFF; V gene: TRBV28; J gene: TRBJ1-4; D gene: -; clone size: many
CDR3 DNA: TGTGCCAGTTGGACAGGGCCCAATCAGCCCCAGCATTTT; CDR3 protein: CASWTGPNQPQHF; V gene: TRBV19; J gene: TRBJ1-5; D gene: TRBD1; clone size: -
CDR3 DNA: TGTGCCAGCAGCCCGAAGCTTGAAGGGACAGGGGTCCGGGGGAATGAGCAGTTCTTC; CDR3 protein: CASSPKLEGTGVRGNEQFF; V gene: TRBV14; J gene: TRBJ2-1; D gene: TRBD1; clone size: -
CDR3 DNA: TGTGCCAGCAGCTTAGGAGGACAGGTAGCGGGCTACACCTTC; CDR3 protein: CASSLGGQVAGYTF; V gene: TRBV7-6; J gene: TRBJ1-2; D gene: TRBD1; clone size: few
CDR3 DNA: TGTGCCAGCAGCTTAGGGGACAGTTACTACGAGCAGTACTTC; CDR3 protein: CASSLGDSYYEQYF; V gene: TRBV7-9; J gene: TRBJ2-7; D gene: TRBD1; clone size: -
CDR3 DNA: TGTGCCAGCAGTGAAGTGGGCTCGAGGGACGAGCAGTACTTC; CDR3 protein: CASSEVGSRDEQYF; V gene: TRBV2; J gene: TRBJ2-7; D gene: -; clone size: -
CDR3 DNA: TGTGCCAGTACTGGGGGTACGACCCGGACCCAGTACTTC; CDR3 protein: CASTGGTTRTQYF; V gene: TRBV19; J gene: TRBJ2-5; D gene: -; clone size: few
CDR3 DNA: TGTGCCACTAGGACACAGAAAGGACAGGACTATGGCTACACCTTC; CDR3 protein: CATRTQKGQDYGYTF; V gene: TRBV6-5; J gene: TRBJ1-2; D gene: TRBD1; clone size: -